The 18 T cell receptor beta chains below were found in one sample sequenced in a study of blood T cell repertoires in COVID-19 (dated by TCRdb to about 2020). The library was prepared using the immunoSEQ multiplex PCR assay. What TCRdb holds here is the immuneACCESS table cut down to in-frame rearrangements. Part of the clones is not present; checked against another copy, under half of the missing clones reflect an unresolved V gene, and the others are unexplained. A total of roughly 190,000 clones appear in this sample, 82% of them only once. The ten top clones hold less than 9.5% of the sample. The sequenced material came from peripheral blood. The receptor set was obtained from an older woman with COVID-19, enrolled during active disease.

The chain is built from TRBV25-1 and TRBJ1-2; weak D call: TRBD1 (5 bases). Germline CDR1 MGHDK, CDR2 SYGVNS. V lost 6 bases to trimming and J lost 10 bases, with 12 bases between them. The CDR3 is 11 amino acids. The CDR3 DNA reads TGTGCCAGCAGGGGCCAACAGGTCTACACCTTC. Translated, it gives CASRGQQVYTF.

A single count supports this clone. CDR3 sequence reads: CASSRDRGSGYTF. CDR3 DNA sequence: TGTGCCAGTAGCAGGGACAGGGGGAGCGGCTACACCTTC. This rearrangement joins TRBV19 to TRBJ1-2; 11 nucleotides align to TRBD1. The CDR3 consists of 13 residues. Trimming took 6 bases from V and 8 from J; bases not matched to a gene: 5. Germline loops: CDR1 LNHDA, CDR2 SQIVND (reference sequence).

The chain employs TRBV28 and TRBJ1-1; TRBD1 matches 9 bases. The CDR3 length is 14 residues. Germline V lookup: CDR1 MDHEN, CDR2 SYDVKM. The V segment lost 7 bases and the J segment 4 bases; nucleotides outside the gene matches: 7. CDR3 bases: TGTGCCAGCATCAAAACGACAGGGGGCACTGAAGCTTTCTTT. It yields the protein CASIKTTGGTEAFF.

The chain has TRBV3-1 (or the pseudogene TRBV3-2) and TRBJ2-5; a weak D match, TRBD2 (5 bases). The V gene lost 0 bases and the J gene lost 5 bases, with 13 bases spanning the gap. The germline gives CDR1 LGHDT, CDR2 YNNKEL (reference sequence). The CDR3 has 15 amino acids. CDR3 nucleotide sequence: TGTGCCAGCAGCCAAGATTTCGGGGAGACGGAGACCCAGTACTTC. It encodes CASSQDFGETETQYF.

V is TRBV5-1 and J is TRBJ1-4, with 11 positions matching TRBD1. This CDR3 spans 17 amino acids. The junction had 12 bases not matched to a gene; V was cut back by 4 bases and J by 7 bases. In germline, CDR1 is SGHRS, CDR2 YFSETQ. CDR3 in amino acids: CASSTSGTGGLSEKLFF. CDR3 DNA: TGCGCCAGCAGCACATCCGGGACAGGGGGACTAAGTGAAAAACTGTTTTTT. Supplemented by reference TRBV5-1 and TRBJ1-4, the full variable domain reads KAGVTQTPRYLIKTRGQQVTLSCSPISGHRSVSWYQQTPGQGLQFLFEYFSETQRNKGNFPGRFSGRQFSNSRSEMNVSTLELGDSALYLCASSTSGTGGLSEKLFFGSGTQLSVL.

The rearrangement uses TRBV3-1 (or the pseudogene TRBV3-2) and TRBJ2-7; the match to TRBD1 covers 8 bases. This CDR3 region has 16 residues. Germline V gives CDR1 LGHDT, CDR2 YNNKEL (reference sequence). J gave up 7 bases and V 3 bases, and 14 bases lay outside the gene matches. In nucleotides, the CDR3 is TGTGCCAGCAGCCATCGTCTCGGGACAGGTGGGTTGGAGCAGTACTTC. Translation: CASSHRLGTGGLEQYF.

This sequence joins TRBV7-9 and TRBJ1-6, with D hard to call. The CDR3 is made up of 14 amino acids. Per germline, CDR1 SEHNR and CDR2 FQNEAQ (reference sequence). V lost 5 bases and J 7 bases, leaving 12 bases between the germline ends. CDR3 protein: CASSTDGPNSPLHF. The DNA for the CDR3 is TGTGCCAGCAGCACAGACGGCCCGAATTCACCCCTCCACTTT.

Worth noting for this clone: The junction shows a germline mismatch at one end, possibly a read error. The V and J genes are TRBV28 and TRBJ2-1; 7 bases line up with TRBD1. The CDR3 length is 12 residues. The V gene's germline CDR1 is MDHEN and CDR2 SYDVKM. The CDR3, as DNA: TGTGCCAGCAGAACAGGGGCAAGGGGGCAGCTCTTC. Encoded protein: CASRTGARGQLF.

V usage is TRBV10-2 and J usage is TRBJ2-5, with no clear D. Germline V gene lookup returns CDR1 WSHSY and CDR2 SAAADI. CDR3 length: 14 amino acids. Trimming cost V 0 bases and J 0 bases, with 5 bases left between them. The DNA for the CDR3 is TGCGCCAGCAGTGAGTCCTATAACCAAGAGACCCAGTACTTC. Protein sequence: CASSESYNQETQYF.

The chain has TRBV28 and TRBJ1-2; D is undetermined. V was trimmed by 6 bases and J by 1 base, leaving 12 bases between them. The V gene's germline CDR1 is MDHEN and CDR2 SYDVKM. This CDR3 comprises 14 residues. In DNA, the CDR3 is TGTGCCAGCAGCCCAGAGAGGAATAACTATGGCTACACCTTC. Its translation is CASSPERNNYGYTF.

V is TRBV7-3 and J is TRBJ2-1; 7 nucleotides match TRBD2. The CDR3 loop spans 14 amino acids. Germline CDR1 reads SGHTA; CDR2 reads FQGTGA. V was clipped by 5 bases and J by 3 bases; unmatched bases: 4. The CDR3, as DNA: TGTGCCAGCAGCCTGACTAGCAACTACAATGAGCAGTTCTTC. Amino acid sequence: CASSLTSNYNEQFF.

The chain is built from TRBV18 and TRBJ1-4; 8 bases agree with TRBD1. This CDR3 region has 15 residues. CDR1 is KGHSH, CDR2 LQKENI, per germline. After removal of 4 bases from V and 6 bases from J, the junction contained 7 bases not matched to a gene. The CDR3 DNA reads TGTGCCAGCTCACGTGACCAGGGGGCTGATGAAAAACTGTTTTTT. This codes for CASSRDQGADEKLFF.

The CDR3 loop is CASSQGIGGLAAYNEQFF. Here the CDR3 DNA reads TGTGCCAGCAGCCAAGGAATTGGAGGACTAGCAGCCTACAATGAGCAGTTCTTC. The chain couples TRBV4-2 to TRBJ2-1, with 8 positions matching TRBD2. J was trimmed by 2 bases and V by 1 base; bases with no gene match: 10. CDR1 and CDR2 (germline): LGHNA, YNFKEQ. The CDR3 sequence is 18 residues long.

V and J are TRBV5-5 and TRBJ2-3; 10 bases align to TRBD1. V gave up 5 bases and J gave up 2 bases; unmatched junction bases: 5. CDR1 and CDR2 from the germline V gene are SGHKS and YYEKEE (reference sequence). The CDR3 length is 15 residues. Here the CDR3 DNA reads TGTGCCAGCAGGACAGGGGGCCCATACACAGATACGCAGTATTTT. Its translation: CASRTGGPYTDTQYF.

This rearrangement joins TRBV5-4 to TRBJ2-1; D might be TRBD2 (6 bases). Trimming removed 2 bases from V and 5 bases from J, with 11 bases in between. The CDR3 length is 14 residues. Germline V gene sequence: CDR1 SGHNT, CDR2 YYREEE (reference sequence). Written as DNA, the CDR3 is TGTGCCAGCAGCTTAGAACTAGCCGACAATGAGCAGTTCTTC. Residues: CASSLELADNEQFF.

This chain connects TRBV27 to TRBJ2-1; D possibly corresponds to TRBD1 (5 bases). In germline, CDR1 is MNHEY, CDR2 SMNVEV (reference sequence). V was pared by 3 bases and J by 9 bases, with 15 bases between. There are 14 residues in the CDR3. CDR3 bases: TGTGCCAGCAGTTTGACCCGACAGTCCGGTGAGCAGTTCTTC. Its protein product is CASSLTRQSGEQFF.

The V call is TRBV6-5, the J call TRBJ1-2; possibly TRBD1 for D (6 bases). Germline CDR1 is MNHEY and CDR2 is SVGAGI. The CDR3 is 11 residues long. V dropped 8 bases and J dropped 8 bases, with 12 bases sitting between them. CDR3 protein: CASRTTGGYTF. In DNA, the CDR3 is TGTGCCAGCCGGACCACAGGGGGCTACACCTTC.

The genes are TRBV4-1 and TRBJ1-1, with 8 bases that match TRBD1. In germline, CDR1 is MGHRA, CDR2 YSYEKL. V shed 1 base and J 1 base; nucleotides not matched to a gene: 2. The CDR3 extends over 15 amino acids. This CDR3 is CASSQGTGGNTEAFF. CDR3 DNA: TGCGCCAGCAGCCAAGGAACAGGGGGGAACACTGAAGCTTTCTTT.